This entry describes one TCR beta chain. The sample comes from a study of blood T cell repertoires in COVID-19. The length of the CDR3 is 14 residues. Germline V CDR1 and CDR2: MDHEN, SYDVKM. The V and J ends lost 2 bases and 4 bases, in that order; junction bases with no gene match: 3. Original processing notes: The authors estimated nucleated cell counts from reference gene primer amplification. Sequencing used immunoSEQ multiplex PCR; TCRdb keeps in-frame clones, though not all of them. That table is the source of V, J and clone size, and D and trimming were worked out from the DNA. The profile shows roughly 350,000 clones, roughly 85% of them singletons.

The source is a woman aged 18-35 years with acute or convalescent COVID-19. Sample: peripheral blood. The chain combines TRBV28 with TRBJ1-2; 8 bases agree with TRBD1. CDR3 amino acids: CASSLTGQAYGYTF. In nucleotides, the CDR3 is TGTGCCAGCAGTTTAACGGGACAGGCCTATGGCTACACCTTC.